This paragraph reports one T cell receptor beta chain. Other DNA sequences in this specimen translate into the identical CDR3. CD8 cells classed as naive were CD45RO-negative and positively selected for CCR7, excluding terminally differentiated effector memory CD45RA+ cells. This sample is part of a study of shared clonotypes between healthy human individuals. Tens of thousands of T cell genomes (roughly 190 ng DNA) went into each sorted-subset replicate. This table comes from immunoSEQ multiplex PCR, and its TCRdb copy is limited to in-frame clones, with some not included. The sample lists approximately 720,000 clones; approximately 90% were seen once. Sequenced sample: naive CD8+ T cells sorted from blood. This TCR derives from a man aged 25 to 45 in good health.

CDR3 sequence: CASSHRGYEQYF. The CDR3 nucleotides are TGTGCCAGCAGCCATAGAGGCTACGAGCAGTACTTC. The chain uses TRBV13 and TRBJ2-7; no firm D call. Per germline, CDR1 PRHDT and CDR2 FYEKMQ (reference sequence). Trimming pared 5 bases from V and 3 bases from J, leaving 8 bases between. The CDR3 is 12 amino acids.